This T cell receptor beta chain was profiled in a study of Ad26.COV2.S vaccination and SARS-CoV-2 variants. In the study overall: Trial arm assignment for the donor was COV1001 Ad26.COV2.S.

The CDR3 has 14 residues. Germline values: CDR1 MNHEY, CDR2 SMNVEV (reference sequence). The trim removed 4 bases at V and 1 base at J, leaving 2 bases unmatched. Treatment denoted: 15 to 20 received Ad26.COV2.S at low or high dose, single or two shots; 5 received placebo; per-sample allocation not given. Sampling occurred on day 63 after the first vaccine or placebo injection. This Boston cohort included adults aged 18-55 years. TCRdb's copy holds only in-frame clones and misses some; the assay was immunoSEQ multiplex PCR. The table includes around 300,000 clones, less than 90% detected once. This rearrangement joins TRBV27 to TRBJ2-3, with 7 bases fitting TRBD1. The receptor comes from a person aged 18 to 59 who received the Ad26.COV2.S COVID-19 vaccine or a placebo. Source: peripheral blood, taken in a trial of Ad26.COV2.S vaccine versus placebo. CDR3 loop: CASSWTGGTDTQYF. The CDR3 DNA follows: TGTGCCAGCAGTTGGACAGGCGGCACAGATACGCAGTATTTT.